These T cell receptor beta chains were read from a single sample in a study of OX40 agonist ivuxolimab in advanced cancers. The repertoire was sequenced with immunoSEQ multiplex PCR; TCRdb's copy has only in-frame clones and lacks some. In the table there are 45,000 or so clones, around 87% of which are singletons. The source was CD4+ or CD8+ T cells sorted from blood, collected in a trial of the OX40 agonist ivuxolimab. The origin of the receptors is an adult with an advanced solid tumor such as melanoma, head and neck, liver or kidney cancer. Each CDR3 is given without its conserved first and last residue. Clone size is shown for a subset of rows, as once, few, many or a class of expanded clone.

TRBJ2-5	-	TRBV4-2	ASSQDPAGVGETQY
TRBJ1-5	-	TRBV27	ASSAYRAQPQH
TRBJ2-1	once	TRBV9	ASSLKGVGYNEQF
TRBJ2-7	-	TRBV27	ASRPNLAGREQY
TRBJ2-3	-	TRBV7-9	ASSFERGGTDTQY
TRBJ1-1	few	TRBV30	AWARVVGTTEAF
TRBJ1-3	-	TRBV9	ASSATQGAKSGNTIY
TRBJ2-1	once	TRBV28	ASRPRTSGNEQF
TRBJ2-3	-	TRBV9	ASSVVGSTDTQY
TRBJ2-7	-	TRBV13	ASSPKMNSYEQY
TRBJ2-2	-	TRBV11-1	ASSSGLAGARTGELF
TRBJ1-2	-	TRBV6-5	ASSYQGSGYT
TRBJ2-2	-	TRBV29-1	SVDVGTTTGELF
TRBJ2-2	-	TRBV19	ASQNTGELF
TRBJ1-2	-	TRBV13	ASSPQGGLSGYT
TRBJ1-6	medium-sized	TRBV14	ASSQDGHPWASPLH
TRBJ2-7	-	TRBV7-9	ASSLGGGPYEQY
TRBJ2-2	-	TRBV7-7	ASSLAIPGSWDTGELF
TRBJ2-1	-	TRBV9	ASSVGDRGSYNEQF
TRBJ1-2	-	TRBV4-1	ASSQAGGAYGYT
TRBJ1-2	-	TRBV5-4	ASSLMTEYYGYT
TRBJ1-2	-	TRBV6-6	ASSETSNYGYT
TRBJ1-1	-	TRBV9	ASSSPGQGDAEAF
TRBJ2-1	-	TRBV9	ASSESHEQF
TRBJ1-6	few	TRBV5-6	ASSEGTVYSPLH
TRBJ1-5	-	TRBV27	ASSSTPTGGNQPQH
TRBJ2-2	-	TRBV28	ASSFPSALAEAGELF
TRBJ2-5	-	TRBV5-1	ASRTDLGPQETQY
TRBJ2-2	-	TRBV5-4	ASRRDSISTGELF